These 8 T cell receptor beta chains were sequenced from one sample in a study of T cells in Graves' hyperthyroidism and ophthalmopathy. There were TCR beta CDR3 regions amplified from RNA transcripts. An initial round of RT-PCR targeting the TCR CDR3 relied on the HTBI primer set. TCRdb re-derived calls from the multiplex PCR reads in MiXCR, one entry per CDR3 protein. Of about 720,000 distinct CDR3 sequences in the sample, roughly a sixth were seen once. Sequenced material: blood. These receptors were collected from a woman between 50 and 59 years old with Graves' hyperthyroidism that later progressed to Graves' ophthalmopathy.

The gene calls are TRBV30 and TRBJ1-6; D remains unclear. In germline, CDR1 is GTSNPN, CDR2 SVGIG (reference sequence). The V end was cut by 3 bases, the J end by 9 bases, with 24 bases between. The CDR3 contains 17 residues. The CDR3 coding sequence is TGTGCCTGGAGCTTCAGTAGGACTCCCGCTCGGGGTTCACCCCTCCACTTT. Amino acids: CAWSFSRTPARGSPLHF.

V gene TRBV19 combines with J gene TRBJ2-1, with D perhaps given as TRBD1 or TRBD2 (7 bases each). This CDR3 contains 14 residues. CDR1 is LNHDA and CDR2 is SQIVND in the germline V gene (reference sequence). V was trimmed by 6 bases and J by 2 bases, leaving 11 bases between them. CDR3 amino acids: CASSQGGAYNEQFF. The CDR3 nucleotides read TGTGCCAGTAGCCAGGGGGGGGCCTACAATGAGCAGTTCTTC.

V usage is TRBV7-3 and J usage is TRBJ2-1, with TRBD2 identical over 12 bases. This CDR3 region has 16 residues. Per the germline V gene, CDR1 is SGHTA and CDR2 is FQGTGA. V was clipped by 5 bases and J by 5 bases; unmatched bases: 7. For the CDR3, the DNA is TGTGCCAGCAGCACACCTAGCGGGGGGGGGAACAATGAGCAGTTCTTC. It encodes CASSTPSGGGNNEQFF.

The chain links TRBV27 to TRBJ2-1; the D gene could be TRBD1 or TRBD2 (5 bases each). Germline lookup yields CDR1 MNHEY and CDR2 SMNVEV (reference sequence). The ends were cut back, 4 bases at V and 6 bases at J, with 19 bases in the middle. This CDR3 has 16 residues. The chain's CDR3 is CASSWAVGVSGNEQFF. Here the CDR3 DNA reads TGTGCCAGCAGTTGGGCGGTGGGGGTATCGGGCAATGAGCAGTTCTTC.

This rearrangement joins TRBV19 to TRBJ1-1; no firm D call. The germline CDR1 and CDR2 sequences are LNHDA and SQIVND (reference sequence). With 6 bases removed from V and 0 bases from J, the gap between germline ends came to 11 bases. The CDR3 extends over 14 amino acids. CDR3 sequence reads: CASRGLGMNTEAFF. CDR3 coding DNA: TGTGCCAGTAGGGGCCTGGGGATGAACACTGAAGCTTTCTTT.

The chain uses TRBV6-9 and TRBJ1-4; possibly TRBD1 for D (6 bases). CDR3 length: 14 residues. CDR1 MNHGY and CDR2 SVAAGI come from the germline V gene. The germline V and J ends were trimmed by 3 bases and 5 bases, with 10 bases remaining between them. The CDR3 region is CASSYHRDNEKLFF. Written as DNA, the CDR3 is TGTGCCAGCAGTTACCACAGGGACAATGAAAAACTGTTTTTT.

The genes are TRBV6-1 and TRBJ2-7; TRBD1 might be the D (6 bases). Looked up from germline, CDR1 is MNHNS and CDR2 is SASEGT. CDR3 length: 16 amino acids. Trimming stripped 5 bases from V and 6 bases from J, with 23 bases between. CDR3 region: CASSRTAKGPPGEQYF. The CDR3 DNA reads TGTGCCAGCAGTAGGACAGCAAAAGGTCCCCCTGGCGAGCAGTACTTC.

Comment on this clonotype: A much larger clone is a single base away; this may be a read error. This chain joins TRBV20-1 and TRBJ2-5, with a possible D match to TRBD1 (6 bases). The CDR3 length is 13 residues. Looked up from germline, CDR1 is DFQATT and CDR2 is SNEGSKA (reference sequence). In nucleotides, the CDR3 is TGCAGTGCCAAAAACCTAGGGGGAGAGGCCCAGTACTTC. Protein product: CSAKNLGGEAQYF.